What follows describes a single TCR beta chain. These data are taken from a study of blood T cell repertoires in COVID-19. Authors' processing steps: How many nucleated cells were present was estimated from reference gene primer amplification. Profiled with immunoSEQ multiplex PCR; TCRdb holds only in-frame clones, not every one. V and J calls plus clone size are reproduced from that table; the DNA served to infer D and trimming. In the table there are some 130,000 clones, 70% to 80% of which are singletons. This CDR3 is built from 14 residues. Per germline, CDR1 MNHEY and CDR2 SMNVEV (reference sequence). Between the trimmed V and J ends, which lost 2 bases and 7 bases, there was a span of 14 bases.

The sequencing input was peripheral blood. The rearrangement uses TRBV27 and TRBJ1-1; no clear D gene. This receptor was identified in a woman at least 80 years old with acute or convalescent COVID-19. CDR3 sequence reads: CASSLVRQPLEAFF. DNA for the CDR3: TGTGCCAGCAGTTTAGTCAGGCAACCCCTTGAAGCTTTCTTT.